This T cell receptor beta chain originates from a study of blood T cell repertoires in COVID-19. This clone was counted between two and nine times. Assay used: immunoSEQ multiplex PCR; TCRdb lists only in-frame clones, some missing. The sample lists roughly 130,000 clones; roughly 84% were seen once. Sequenced: peripheral blood. The sequence came from a woman in her 30s who had recovered from COVID-19.

For the CDR3, the DNA is TGTGCCAGCAGTTACTCGGGGACTAGCTACAATGAGCAGTTCTTC. Translation: CASSYSGTSYNEQFF. This chain connects TRBV6-5 to TRBJ2-1, with 8 bases lining up with TRBD2. CDR3 length: 15 amino acids. V was pared by 0 bases and J by 3 bases, with 1 base of the junction left unmatched. CDR1 is MNHEY, CDR2 SVGAGI, per germline.